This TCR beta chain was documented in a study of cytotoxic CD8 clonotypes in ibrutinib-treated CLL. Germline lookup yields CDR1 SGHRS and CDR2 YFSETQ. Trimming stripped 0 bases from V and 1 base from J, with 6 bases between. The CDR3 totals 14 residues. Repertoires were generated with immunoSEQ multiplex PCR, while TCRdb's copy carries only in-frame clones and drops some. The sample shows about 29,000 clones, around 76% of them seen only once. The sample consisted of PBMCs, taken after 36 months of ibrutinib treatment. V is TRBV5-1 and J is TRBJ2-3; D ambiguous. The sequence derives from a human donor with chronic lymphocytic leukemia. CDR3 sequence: CASSLDRGTDTQYF. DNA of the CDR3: TGCGCCAGCAGCTTGGACAGAGGCACAGATACGCAGTATTTT.